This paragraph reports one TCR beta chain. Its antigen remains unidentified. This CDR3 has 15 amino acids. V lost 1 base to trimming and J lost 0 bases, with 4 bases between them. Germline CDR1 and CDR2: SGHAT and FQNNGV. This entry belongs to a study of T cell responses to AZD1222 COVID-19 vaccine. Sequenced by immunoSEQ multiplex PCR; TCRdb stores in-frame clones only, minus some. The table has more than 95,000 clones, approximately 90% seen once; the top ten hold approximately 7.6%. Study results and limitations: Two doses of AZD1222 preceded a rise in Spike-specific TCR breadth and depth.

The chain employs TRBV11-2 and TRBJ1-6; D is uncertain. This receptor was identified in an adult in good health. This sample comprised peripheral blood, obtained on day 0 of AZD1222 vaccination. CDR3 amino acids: CASSLGSSYNSPLHF. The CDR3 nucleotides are TGTGCCAGCAGCTTAGGGAGCTCCTATAATTCACCCCTCCACTTT.